Each of the 2 T cell receptor beta chains below was sequenced from the same sample in a study of tumor-infiltrating lymphocytes in localized non-small cell lung cancer. The protocol was immunoSEQ multiplex PCR, while the TCRdb copy is restricted to in-frame clones and leaves out a portion. The data contain around 7,200 clones, roughly 70% of them seen just once; the ten biggest clones take up around 13%. The specimen was lung tumor tissue. The receptor set was obtained from a human donor with non-small cell lung cancer.

A single count supports this clone. The chain links TRBV7-2 to TRBJ2-5; D remains unclear. Deletions cut 7 bases from V and 4 bases from J, with 10 bases between. This CDR3 comprises 12 residues. Germline CDR1 reads SGHTA; CDR2 reads FQGNSA. CDR3 DNA sequence: TGTGCCAGCACCGCTGTGAGAGAGACCCAGTACTTC. It translates to CASTAVRETQYF.

J is TRBJ2-1 and V is TRBV29-1, with 8 bases identical to TRBD2. CDR3 length equals 13 residues. With V trimmed by 8 bases and J by 5 bases, 8 bases remained unmatched. CDR1 and CDR2 (germline): SQVTM, ANQGSEA. DNA for the CDR3: TGCAGCTTGCGGGGGGCCGGCAACAATGAGCAGTTCTTC. Translating it yields CSLRGAGNNEQFF.